Listed here are 27 T cell receptor beta chains from one sample, sequenced in a study of blood T cell repertoires in COVID-19. Sequenced by immunoSEQ multiplex PCR; TCRdb stores in-frame clones only, minus some. The sample has some 150,000 clones, 88% seen once. The sample comprised peripheral blood. These receptors were collected from a man aged 50 to 59 with active or convalescent COVID-19.

The chain carries TRBV7-2 and TRBJ2-1, with 9 bases aligning to TRBD2. With V trimmed by 1 base and J by 1 base, 8 bases remained unmatched. The CDR3 has 18 residues. CDR1 is SGHTA and CDR2 is FQGNSA in the germline V gene. The DNA for the CDR3 is TGTGCCAGCAGCTTAGGGGCGGGAGGGCCTAGGTCCTACAATGAGCAGTTCTTC. It translates to CASSLGAGGPRSYNEQFF. Based on the CDR3 plus reference TRBV7-2 and TRBJ2-1, the full variable domain is GAGVSQSPSNKVTEKGKDVELRCDPISGHTALYWYRQSLGQGLEFLIYFQGNSAPDKSGLPSDRFSAERTGGSVSTLTIQRTQQEDSAVYLCASSLGAGGPRSYNEQFFGPGTRLTVL.

The chain employs TRBV6-4 and TRBJ1-6, with D tentatively TRBD1 (5 bases). Between the trimmed V and J ends, which lost 4 bases and 10 bases, there was a span of 11 bases. CDR1 and CDR2 (germline): MRHNA, SNTAGT. The CDR3 has 13 residues. CDR3 sequence (DNA): TGTGCCAGCAGTGTTGGCGGGGACTCACCCCTCCACTTT. This gives the protein CASSVGGDSPLHF.

The chain carries TRBV12-3 or TRBV12-4 and TRBJ1-1; D gene unclear. The CDR3 has 13 residues. V was shortened by 6 bases and J by 1 base, with 9 bases between the two germline ends. The CDR3: CASSPDWNTEAFF. CDR3 nucleotide sequence: TGTGCCAGCAGCCCGGACTGGAACACTGAAGCTTTCTTT.

The chain links TRBV28 to TRBJ1-3; TRBD1 matches at 9 bases. Trimming at V came to 4 bases and at J to 0 bases, leaving 4 bases not matched to a gene. Germline V gene lookup returns CDR1 MDHEN and CDR2 SYDVKM. This CDR3 has 16 residues. Written as DNA, the CDR3 is TGTGCCAGCAGTTCGCCGGGACAGGGCTCTGGAAACACCATATATTTT. It translates to CASSSPGQGSGNTIYF.

CDR3 loop: CASSLQGSGANVLTF. CDR3 sequence (DNA): TGCGCCAGCAGTTTACAGGGCTCGGGGGCCAACGTCCTGACTTTC. This chain links TRBV4-1 with TRBJ2-6; D possibly corresponds to TRBD1 (6 bases). This CDR3 has 15 amino acids. V was shortened by 6 bases and J by 4 bases, with 13 bases between the two germline ends. Germline CDR1 is MGHRA and CDR2 is YSYEKL.

The genes are TRBV7-9 and TRBJ2-7, with 10 bases lining up with TRBD2. J lost 9 bases, V lost 5 bases, and 7 bases had no gene match. CDR3 length: 13 amino acids. Germline V gene data show CDR1 as SEHNR and CDR2 as FQNEAQ (reference sequence). CDR3 sequence reads: CASSPTSGPRQYF. The CDR3 nucleotides read TGTGCCAGCAGCCCGACTAGCGGGCCTCGGCAGTACTTC.

This clone was detected a few times. This chain joins TRBV21-1 and TRBJ1-2; TRBD1, as called in the table, went unchecked against the DNA. TRBV21-1 is a pseudogene segment. This CDR3 comprises 14 residues. CDR3 region: CASSKGGTGKGYTF. CDR3 sequence (DNA): TGTGCCAGCAGCAAAGGAGGGACAGGGAAAGGCTACACCTTC.

The chain has TRBV7-9 and TRBJ1-3; a possible D gene is TRBD1 (5 bases). Germline lookup yields CDR1 SEHNR and CDR2 FQNEAQ (reference sequence). The V gene lost 2 bases and the J gene lost 4 bases, with 9 bases spanning the gap. The CDR3 totals 14 residues. CDR3: CASSLSGIGNTIYF. The DNA of the CDR3 is TGTGCCAGCAGCTTATCAGGGATCGGAAACACCATATATTTT.

The V gene is TRBV6-5, the J gene TRBJ1-4, with 8 bases lining up with TRBD1. The germline V gene encodes CDR1 MNHEY and CDR2 SVGAGI. The J segment lost 6 bases and the V segment lost 6 bases, leaving 6 bases of the junction unmatched. The CDR3 runs 14 residues. CDR3 sequence: CASRGQGVYEKLFF. The CDR3 DNA reads TGTGCCAGCAGAGGACAGGGCGTATATGAAAAACTGTTTTTT.

The chain recombines TRBV3-1 (or the pseudogene TRBV3-2) with TRBJ1-5, with 7 bases lining up with TRBD1. The ends lost 4 bases at V and 6 bases at J; junction bases unmatched: 3. The CDR3 sequence is 13 residues long. CDR1 and CDR2 from the germline V gene are LGHDT and YNNKEL (reference sequence). The CDR3 is CASSRDRAQPQHF. CDR3 DNA sequence: TGTGCCAGCAGCCGTGACAGGGCTCAGCCCCAGCATTTT.

The rearrangement uses TRBV29-1 and TRBJ1-4; weak D call: TRBD1 (6 bases). CDR3 length equals 14 residues. V lost 4 bases and J lost 1, with 10 bases in between. Germline V lookup: CDR1 SQVTM, CDR2 ANQGSEA. This CDR3 is CSVVTGLTNEKLFF. DNA for the CDR3: TGCAGCGTTGTAACAGGGCTAACTAATGAAAAACTGTTTTTT.

Written as DNA, the CDR3 is TGTGCCAGCAGCTTAACCGGGGGGTCCTACAATGAGCAGTTCTTC. It codes for CASSLTGGSYNEQFF. The rearrangement joins TRBV7-3 to TRBJ2-1; 7 nucleotides align to TRBD2. The CDR3 has 15 residues. The ends lost 0 bases at V and 1 base at J; junction bases unmatched: 0. CDR1 is SGHTA and CDR2 is FQGTGA in the germline V gene.

This rearrangement joins TRBV9 to TRBJ2-5, with TRBD1 identical over 11 bases. This CDR3 region has 16 residues. Germline values: CDR1 SGDLS, CDR2 YYNGEE. J lost 4 bases, V lost 2 bases, and 7 bases had no gene match. The CDR3 region has the DNA TGTGCCAGCAGCGTCCAGCCGGACAGGGGGCGAGAGACCCAGTACTTC. It encodes CASSVQPDRGRETQYF.

The gene calls are TRBV21-1 and TRBJ1-1; TRBD1 is the table's D call and was not checked against the DNA. TRBV21-1 is termed a pseudogene. This CDR3 contains 16 residues. The CDR3, as DNA: TGTGCCAGCAGCCTTAGTTGGACAGGGTATCGGACTGAAGCTTTCTTT. This translates into CASSLSWTGYRTEAFF.

The V gene is TRBV18, the J gene TRBJ2-3, with 9 bases aligning to TRBD1. Unmatched junction bases numbered 9, after V lost 7 bases and J lost 4 bases. CDR1 and CDR2 (germline): KGHSH, LQKENI. This CDR3 spans 15 amino acids. CDR3 bases: TGTGCCAGCTTCACCGGACAGGGGTTGGCAGATACGCAGTATTTT. Its translation is CASFTGQGLADTQYF.

The J gene is TRBJ2-1, the V gene TRBV11-2, with 10 bases aligning to TRBD2. V shed 5 bases, J shed 6 bases, and the junction held 4 bases outside the gene matches. There are 14 residues in the CDR3. Germline V gene lookup returns CDR1 SGHAT and CDR2 FQNNGV. The CDR3 reads CASSRLAGSNEQFF. The CDR3 DNA sequence: TGTGCCAGCAGCAGACTAGCGGGCTCCAATGAGCAGTTCTTC.

This chain links TRBV28 with TRBJ2-7; TRBD1 aligns across 7 bases. There are 17 residues in the CDR3. The V and J ends lost 5 bases and 1 base, in that order; junction bases with no gene match: 14. Germline-derived CDR1 and CDR2 are MDHEN and SYDVKM. The CDR3 is CASSRIIRDRGSYEQYF. The CDR3 DNA sequence: TGTGCCAGCAGTCGAATTATAAGGGACAGAGGATCCTACGAGCAGTACTTC.

This chain uses TRBV19 with TRBJ2-1; D is perhaps TRBD2 (5 bases). CDR1 is LNHDA, CDR2 SQIVND, per germline (reference sequence). The V end was cut by 8 bases, the J end by 4 bases, with 18 bases between. The CDR3 spans 15 residues. For the CDR3, the DNA is TGTGCCAGTGGCGTCCGGAGAGGGTTGTACAATGAGCAGTTCTTC. Amino acids: CASGVRRGLYNEQFF.

The rearrangement links TRBV28 to TRBJ1-4; D remains unclear. The CDR3 length is 13 residues. V was trimmed by 8 bases and J by 4 bases, leaving 11 bases between them. Germline CDR1 and CDR2: MDHEN and SYDVKM. The CDR3 region has the DNA TGTGCCAGCCTTTCCACTAATAATGAAAAACTGTTTTTT. It specifies CASLSTNNEKLFF.

This chain connects TRBV29-1 to TRBJ1-1; the D gene is possibly TRBD1 (5 bases). The V gene lost 7 bases and the J gene lost 4 bases, with 16 bases spanning the gap. CDR1 is SQVTM, CDR2 ANQGSEA, per germline. The CDR3 is made up of 13 amino acids. CDR3 bases: TGCAGCGCCTCAGGCTGGGGCGGCACTGAAGCTTTCTTT. This sequence encodes CSASGWGGTEAFF.

The CDR3 region is CAWTLGGGTEKLFF. CDR3 nucleotides: TGTGCCTGGACTCTTGGGGGAGGGACTGAAAAACTGTTTTTT. This chain links TRBV30 with TRBJ1-4; possible D gene TRBD1, 5 bases. CDR3 size: 14 residues. The germline CDR1 and CDR2 sequences are GTSNPN and SVGIG (reference sequence). V lost 4 bases and J 7 bases, leaving 16 bases between the germline ends. The full variable domain, with the rest looked up from reference TRBV30 and TRBJ1-4, is SQTIHQWPATLVQPVGSPLSLECTVEGTSNPNLYWYRQAAGRGLQLLFYSVGIGQISSEVPQNLSASRPQDRQFILSSKKLLLSDSGFYLCAWTLGGGTEKLFFGSGTQLSVL.

The rearrangement uses TRBV4-3 and TRBJ2-2; 7 positions match TRBD2. The CDR3 sequence is 16 residues long. Per germline, CDR1 LGHNA and CDR2 YSLEER. Germline trimming cut 3 bases from V and 2 bases from J; bases unmatched to any gene: 6. The CDR3 DNA is TGCGCCAGCAGCCACCAAGCGGGACCCAACACCGGGGAGCTGTTTTTT. Translation gives CASSHQAGPNTGELFF.

This clone was observed a few times. The gene calls are TRBV6-6 and TRBJ1-2; TRBD1 agrees at 8 bases. Germline assignment: CDR1 MNHNY and CDR2 SVGAGI (reference sequence). This CDR3 has 13 residues. CDR3 protein: CAGSRGRNYGYTF. DNA of the CDR3: TGTGCTGGCAGCAGGGGGCGCAACTATGGCTACACCTTC.

The chain carries TRBV5-1 and TRBJ2-7, with TRBD1 matching over 7 bases. The CDR3 consists of 14 residues. The germline CDR1 and CDR2 sequences are SGHRS and YFSETQ. Trimming took 4 bases from V and 3 from J; bases not matched to a gene: 7. CDR3 DNA: TGCGCCAGCAGCAGCACGGGACAGAGCTACGAGCAGTACTTC. Encoded protein: CASSSTGQSYEQYF.

This chain connects TRBV7-8 to TRBJ1-5, with 9 bases identical to TRBD1. The trim removed 8 bases at V and 6 bases at J, leaving 5 bases unmatched. The CDR3 spans 13 residues. Germline loops: CDR1 SGHVS, CDR2 FQNEAQ. DNA for the CDR3: TGTGCCAGCGGACAGGGGTCGACTCAGCCCCAGCATTTT. Translated, it gives CASGQGSTQPQHF.

The chain is built from TRBV9 and TRBJ2-5; D may be TRBD2 (6 bases). The CDR3 has 16 amino acids. The V gene lost 4 bases and the J gene lost 5 bases, with 21 bases spanning the gap. Germline CDR1 is SGDLS and CDR2 is YYNGEE. CDR3 protein: CASSPRRVAGTETQYF. The CDR3 DNA follows: TGTGCCAGCAGCCCAAGGAGGGTTGCGGGAACGGAGACCCAGTACTTC.

This clone appeared once. The chain employs TRBV7-9 and TRBJ2-1; 14 bases align to TRBD2. Germline assignment: CDR1 SEHNR and CDR2 FQNEAQ (reference sequence). The trim removed 5 bases at V and 15 bases at J, leaving 9 bases unmatched. This CDR3 has 14 amino acids. The CDR3, as DNA: TGTGCCAGCAGCCCCGGGACTAGCGGGAGTTTCGGGTTCTTC. It translates to CASSPGTSGSFGFF.